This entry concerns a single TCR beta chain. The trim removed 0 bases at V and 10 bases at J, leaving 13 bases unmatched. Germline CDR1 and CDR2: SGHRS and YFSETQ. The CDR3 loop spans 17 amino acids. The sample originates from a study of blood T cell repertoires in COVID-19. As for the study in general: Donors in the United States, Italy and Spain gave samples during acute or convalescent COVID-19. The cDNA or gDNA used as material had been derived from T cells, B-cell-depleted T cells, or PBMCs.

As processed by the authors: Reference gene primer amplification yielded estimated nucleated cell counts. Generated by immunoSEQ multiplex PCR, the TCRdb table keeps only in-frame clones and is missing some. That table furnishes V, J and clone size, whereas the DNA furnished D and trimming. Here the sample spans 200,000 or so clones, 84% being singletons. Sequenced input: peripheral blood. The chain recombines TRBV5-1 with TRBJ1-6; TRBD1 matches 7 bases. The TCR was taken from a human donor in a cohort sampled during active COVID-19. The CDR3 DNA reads TGCGCCAGCAGCTTGGAGTTGGGGACAGCTGGAGGATCACCCCTCCACTTT. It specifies CASSLELGTAGGSPLHF.